Each of the 13 T cell receptor beta chains below was sequenced from the same sample in a study of blood T cell repertoires in COVID-19 (dated by TCRdb to the early 2020s). Receptors were amplified or captured by the immunoSEQ multiplex PCR assay. TCRdb took over this immuneACCESS table, retaining in-frame rearrangements with V and J assigned. Such tables are incomplete; in checked studies, under half of the missing clones stem from an unresolved V gene, and the remainder is unexplained. A total of about 300,000 clones appear in this sample, 80% to 90% of them only once. Around 4.4% of the sample rests with the top ten. Specimen: peripheral blood. The receptors originated from a man aged 35-49 years with acute or convalescent COVID-19.

This clone has just one count. The chain's CDR3 is CASSFGEGRTPLHF. For the CDR3, the DNA is TGTGCCAGCAGCTTCGGGGAGGGTAGGACACCCCTCCACTTT. The chain is built from TRBV5-6 and TRBJ1-6; no firm D call. The CDR3 has 14 amino acids. V was clipped by 2 bases and J by 11 bases, with 14 bases between them. Per germline, CDR1 SGHDT and CDR2 YYEEEE.

The CDR3 sequence: CASSRGLTGLNTEAFF. DNA for the CDR3: TGCGCCAGCAGCCGTGGACTTACGGGATTGAACACTGAAGCTTTCTTT. This chain joins TRBV5-1 and TRBJ1-1; no clear D. This CDR3 spans 16 amino acids. The germline V gene has CDR1 SGHRS and CDR2 YFSETQ. V lost 4 bases, J lost 0 bases, and 16 bases lay in between.

This chain joins TRBV11-2 and TRBJ2-7, with 11 bases that match TRBD1. The V gene end was trimmed by 5 bases and the J gene end by 0 bases; junction bases not matched to a gene: 3. CDR1 SGHAT and CDR2 FQNNGV come from the germline V gene. This CDR3 has 15 amino acids. In nucleotides, the CDR3 is TGTGCCAGCAGCCGAGGACAGGGGGCCTCCTACGAGCAGTACTTC. Amino acids: CASSRGQGASYEQYF.

V usage is TRBV7-9 and J usage is TRBJ1-1; 7 nucleotides line up with TRBD1. The germline gives CDR1 SEHNR, CDR2 FQNEAQ (reference sequence). Trimming cost V 3 bases and J 7 bases; bases outside gene matches: 5. The CDR3 has 13 amino acids. DNA of the CDR3: TGTGCCAGCAGCTTGACAGGGCGAGGTGAAGCTTTCTTT. As protein: CASSLTGRGEAFF.

The gene calls are TRBV29-1 and TRBJ1-2, with 7 bases matching TRBD1. After removal of 4 bases from V and 6 bases from J, the junction contained 2 bases not matched to a gene. CDR1 and CDR2 (germline): SQVTM, ANQGSEA. The CDR3 has 11 amino acids. The CDR3 region has the DNA TGCAGCGTTGGACAGGGCGATGGCTACACCTTC. Amino acids: CSVGQGDGYTF.

The chain has TRBV11-2 and TRBJ2-7, with 8 positions matching TRBD1. CDR1 SGHAT and CDR2 FQNNGV come from the germline V gene. The trim removed 4 bases at V and 4 bases at J, leaving 12 bases unmatched. CDR3 size: 16 residues. The CDR3 DNA sequence: TGTGCCAGCAGCTATAGGGGGAGACAGGGGAGGTACGAGCAGTACTTC. Protein: CASSYRGRQGRYEQYF.

The J gene is TRBJ2-3, the V gene TRBV5-4; 8 nucleotides match TRBD2. The J segment lost 5 bases and the V segment lost 4 bases, leaving 12 bases of the junction unmatched. Germline V gives CDR1 SGHNT, CDR2 YYREEE (reference sequence). The CDR3 sequence is 16 residues long. The CDR3 DNA reads as TGTGCCAGCAGCCAAGGGCGGGGGGCCCGGGGAGATACGCAGTATTTT. It encodes CASSQGRGARGDTQYF.

This chain links TRBV5-8 with TRBJ2-3, with TRBD2 as a possible D gene (5 bases). CDR3 size: 16 residues. Germline CDR1 reads SGHTS; CDR2 reads YDEGEE. V lost 6 bases and J 0 bases, leaving 17 bases between the germline ends. The CDR3 sequence is CASTKRNSVSTDTQYF. In DNA, the CDR3 is TGTGCCAGCACCAAGAGAAATAGCGTTAGCACAGATACGCAGTATTTT. The full variable domain, rest sourced from reference TRBV5-8 and TRBJ2-3, is EAGVTQSPTHLIKTRGQQATLRCSPISGHTSVYWYQQALGLGLQFLLWYDEGEERNRGNFPPRFSGRQFPNYSSELNVNALELEDSALYLCASTKRNSVSTDTQYFGPGTRLTVL.

The chain uses TRBV5-4 and TRBJ1-1, with D possibly TRBD1 on 5 matching bases. This CDR3 contains 15 residues. In germline, CDR1 is SGHNT, CDR2 YYREEE (reference sequence). V lost 1 base, J lost 2 bases, and 12 bases lay in between. In DNA form, the CDR3 reads TGTGCCAGCAGCTTGAAGGGGAAGAGAAACACTGAAGCTTTCTTT. Amino acids: CASSLKGKRNTEAFF.

The table lists this clone with a few counts. The V call is TRBV5-1, the J call TRBJ1-4; 7 bases line up with TRBD1. J lost 8 bases, V lost 7 bases, and 14 bases had no gene match. CDR1 SGHRS and CDR2 YFSETQ come from the germline V gene. The CDR3 loop spans 15 amino acids. The CDR3 nucleotides read TGCGCCAGCCGATACGGGAACAGGGGATTAGAAAAACTGTTTTTT. Amino acids: CASRYGNRGLEKLFF.

This clone was observed a handful of times. The gene calls are TRBV9 and TRBJ1-1; 8 nucleotides align to TRBD1. The V and J ends lost 4 bases and 1 base, in that order; junction bases with no gene match: 6. Germline CDR1 is SGDLS and CDR2 is YYNGEE. The CDR3 is made up of 15 amino acids. CDR3: CASSPRTGTNTEAFF. The CDR3 DNA reads as TGTGCCAGCAGCCCCCGGACAGGGACGAACACTGAAGCTTTCTTT.

The gene calls are TRBV18 and TRBJ2-4; a possible D gene is TRBD1 (6 bases). V lost 5 bases and J lost 8, with 13 bases in between. The germline V gene encodes CDR1 KGHSH and CDR2 LQKENI. The CDR3 contains 13 residues. The CDR3 nucleotides are TGTGCCAGCTCAGGGCAGGGGTATGACATTCAGTACTTC. Its translation is CASSGQGYDIQYF.

This clone was observed a few times. The chain links TRBV14 to TRBJ2-7; no firm D call. The germline CDR1 and CDR2 sequences are SGHDN and FVKESK. This CDR3 is 14 amino acids long. V dropped 1 base and J dropped 6 bases, with 13 bases sitting between them. In DNA, the CDR3 is TGTGCCAGCAGCCAAGTTTGGGCCAGCAGCGAGCAGTACTTC. This sequence encodes CASSQVWASSEQYF.